This T cell receptor beta chain stems from a study of CD8+ T cells in alopecia areata (dated by TCRdb to 2017 to 2018). For the wider study: Treated patients were enrolled in an open-label pilot trial of oral tofacitinib at 5 to 10 mg twice daily for moderate-to-severe alopecia areata. Tofacitinib was administered for 6 to 18 months, and 6 months of follow-up off drug were then conducted to assess delayed response and recurrence. The study used high-throughput TCRbeta sequencing to examine T cell clonal expansion in alopecia areata, in both the C3H/HeJ mouse model and human patients. Human TCRbeta sequencing covered scalp tissue and sorted CD4+ and CD8+ peripheral blood T cells from patchy and totalis/universalis alopecia areata patients and healthy controls. Patients on tofacitinib were biopsied at baseline and after 4 and 24 weeks of treatment, and several of the patients also had a later scalp biopsy. Clonality in the scalp was compared among normal scalp (n=4), patchy alopecia areata scalp (n=8), and alopecia totalis/universalis scalp (n=8). RNA was obtained with the PAXgene miRNA kit for fixed scalp, the miRNeasy kit for PBMCs, and the RNeasy kit for mouse skin. Amplification of TCRbeta CDR3 regions was done by immunoSEQ multiplex PCR using 35 Vbeta forward primers and 13 Jbeta reverse primers.

Beyond this particular receptor, the publication reports: TCR sequences shared between patients were less clear than in mice, possibly partly because of HLA diversity in the patient population. Compared with normal scalp, lesional scalp, particularly in alopecia totalis/universalis, had higher clonality and more expanded CD8+ clones, which suggests antigenic drive. Resident alphabeta T cells in normal human skin are also sequenced, complicating scalp TCR repertoire analysis, unlike mouse skin dominated by gammadelta T cells.

Counted from cysteine to phenylalanine, this CDR3 has 13 amino acids. Only the CDR3 DNA stays, 39 bases, in frame from base 1. The junction carries 10 bases between V and J, which are trimmed by 3 bases and 5 bases respectively. CDR1 and CDR2, looked up from the germline V gene, are SNHLY and FYNNEI. As regards this clone: Its cognate antigen has yet to be identified. No base-level quality is on record; no much larger clone is a single base apart.

What this sample's time point label stands for: baseline before oral tofacitinib. From alopecia areata patients, peripheral blood was collected along with lesional scalp punch biopsies. PBMCs were separated by density centrifugation and stained for CD3, CD4 and CD8, after which CD4+ and CD8+ T cells were sorted on a FACSAria. The protocol used for the library was the immunoSEQ multiplex PCR assay. To provide template for TCR sequencing, every sample had RNA extracted and reverse transcribed into cDNA. First-strand cDNA was synthesized using SuperScript III with a 2:1 mix of oligo-dT and random hexamers. A synthetic immune receptor repertoire was used to assess amplification bias, and residual bias was removed computationally. Per the source publication's procedure: Raw reads were preprocessed for error removal, and CDR3 was defined according to IMGT conventions as running from the conserved cysteine to phenylalanine. To get clonality, Shannon entropy was normalized by log2 of the number of productive unique TCRs and the result was subtracted from 1. Whether each scalp clone was CD4 or CD8 was inferred by checking scalp TCRbeta sequences against the CD4 and CD8 repertoires from sorted blood. In its TCRdb copy, this immuneACCESS table keeps in-frame sequences only and misses some clones. Where compared with another copy, unresolved V genes explain less than half of these, and the others have no known cause. V, J and clone size were drawn from that table, and D and trimming were deduced from the DNA. The sample profile shows 180,000 or so clones; around 63% of them were found once. The top ten clonotypes cover roughly 1.7% of the sample.

The V gene is TRBV2 and the J gene is TRBJ2-5; the D gene assignment is ambiguous. Sequences were derived from CD4+ T cells sorted from blood, sampled at week 0. This TCR came from a human donor with alopecia areata. Here is the DNA: TGTGCCAGCAGTGAGGGCGAGAGGGAGACCCAGTACTTC. The translation is CASSEGERETQYF.